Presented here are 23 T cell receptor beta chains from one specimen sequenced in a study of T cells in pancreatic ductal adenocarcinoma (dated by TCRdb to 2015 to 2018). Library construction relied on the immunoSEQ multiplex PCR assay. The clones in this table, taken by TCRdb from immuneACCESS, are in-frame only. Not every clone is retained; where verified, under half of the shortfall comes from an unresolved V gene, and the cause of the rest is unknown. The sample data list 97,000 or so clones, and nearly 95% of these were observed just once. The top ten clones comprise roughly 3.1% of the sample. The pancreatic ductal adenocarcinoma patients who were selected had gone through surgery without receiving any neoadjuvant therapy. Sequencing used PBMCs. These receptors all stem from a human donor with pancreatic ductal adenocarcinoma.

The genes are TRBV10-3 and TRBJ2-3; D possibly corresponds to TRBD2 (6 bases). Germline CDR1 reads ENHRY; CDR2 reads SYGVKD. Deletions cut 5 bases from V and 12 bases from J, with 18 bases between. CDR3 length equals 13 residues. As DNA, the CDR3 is TGTGCCATCAGTCCCCTTTTGGGCGGGATCCAGTATTTT. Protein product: CAISPLLGGIQYF.

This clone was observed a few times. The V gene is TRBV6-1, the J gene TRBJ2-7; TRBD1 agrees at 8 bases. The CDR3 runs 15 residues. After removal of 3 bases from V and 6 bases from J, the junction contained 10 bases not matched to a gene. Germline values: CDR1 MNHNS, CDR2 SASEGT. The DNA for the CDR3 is TGTGCCAGCAGTGAGTCAGGACAGGGAGTCCTCGAGCAGTACTTC. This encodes CASSESGQGVLEQYF.

CDR3 amino acids: CASSLTGGSGFEQYF. In DNA form, the CDR3 reads TGTGCCAGCAGCTTAACCGGCGGCTCCGGGTTCGAGCAGTACTTC. The rearrangement uses TRBV7-3 and TRBJ2-7; D gene ambiguous. Trimming cost V 0 bases and J 6 bases, with 15 bases left between them. CDR3 length: 15 amino acids. Germline CDR1 SGHTA, CDR2 FQGTGA.

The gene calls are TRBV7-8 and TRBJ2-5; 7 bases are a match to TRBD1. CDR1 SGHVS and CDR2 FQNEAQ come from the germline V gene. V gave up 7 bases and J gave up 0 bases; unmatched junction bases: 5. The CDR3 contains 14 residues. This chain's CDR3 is CASTYRGYQETQYF. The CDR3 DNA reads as TGTGCCAGCACATACAGGGGATACCAAGAGACCCAGTACTTC.

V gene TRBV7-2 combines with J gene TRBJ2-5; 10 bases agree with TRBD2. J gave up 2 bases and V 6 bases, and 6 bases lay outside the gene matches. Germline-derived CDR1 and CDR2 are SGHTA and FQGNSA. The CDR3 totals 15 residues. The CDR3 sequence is CASSPGLAPQETQYF. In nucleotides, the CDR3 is TGTGCCAGCAGTCCGGGACTAGCGCCACAAGAGACCCAGTACTTC.

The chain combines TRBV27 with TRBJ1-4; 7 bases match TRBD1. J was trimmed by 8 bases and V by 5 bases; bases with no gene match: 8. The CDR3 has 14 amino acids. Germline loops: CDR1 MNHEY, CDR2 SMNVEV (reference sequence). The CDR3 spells CASSKGTAREKLFF. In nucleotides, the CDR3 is TGTGCCAGCAGTAAAGGGACAGCCCGGGAAAAACTGTTTTTT.

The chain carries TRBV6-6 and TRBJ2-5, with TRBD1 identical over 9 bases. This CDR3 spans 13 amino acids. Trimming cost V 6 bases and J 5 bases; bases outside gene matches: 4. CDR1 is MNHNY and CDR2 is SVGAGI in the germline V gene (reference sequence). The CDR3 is CASRRGQGETQYF. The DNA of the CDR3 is TGTGCCAGCAGACGCGGACAGGGGGAGACCCAGTACTTC.

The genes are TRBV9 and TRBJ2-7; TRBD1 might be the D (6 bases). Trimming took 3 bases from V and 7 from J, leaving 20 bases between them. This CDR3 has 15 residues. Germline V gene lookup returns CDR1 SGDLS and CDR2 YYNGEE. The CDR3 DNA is TGTGCCAGCAGCGCCTCCGGGACACCCGCAGGAGAGCAGTACTTC. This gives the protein CASSASGTPAGEQYF.

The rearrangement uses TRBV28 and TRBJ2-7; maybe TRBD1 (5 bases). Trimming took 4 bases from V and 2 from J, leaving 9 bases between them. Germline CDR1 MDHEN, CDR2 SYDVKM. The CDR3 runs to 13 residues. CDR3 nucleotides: TGTGCCAGCAGTTCCAGGGTGGCCTACGAGCAGTACTTC. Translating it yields CASSSRVAYEQYF.

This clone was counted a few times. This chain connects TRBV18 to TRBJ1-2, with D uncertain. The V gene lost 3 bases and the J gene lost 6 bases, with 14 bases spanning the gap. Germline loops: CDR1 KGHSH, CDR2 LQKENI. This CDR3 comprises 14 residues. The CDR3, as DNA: TGTGCCAGCTCACCGGGAGTGAGTTCGGATGGCTACACCTTC. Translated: CASSPGVSSDGYTF.

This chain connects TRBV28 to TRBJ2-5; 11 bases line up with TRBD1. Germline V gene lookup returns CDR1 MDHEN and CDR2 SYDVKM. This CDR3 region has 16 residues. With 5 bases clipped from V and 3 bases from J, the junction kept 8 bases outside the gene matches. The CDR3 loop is CASSRGQGVLEETQYF. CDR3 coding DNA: TGTGCCAGCAGTCGGGGACAGGGGGTTTTAGAAGAGACCCAGTACTTC.

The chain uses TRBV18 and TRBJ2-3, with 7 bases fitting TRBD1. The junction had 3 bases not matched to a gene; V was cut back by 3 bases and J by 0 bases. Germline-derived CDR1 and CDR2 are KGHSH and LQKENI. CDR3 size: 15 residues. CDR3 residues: CASSPQGDSTDTQYF. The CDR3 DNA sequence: TGTGCCAGCTCACCTCAGGGGGATAGCACAGATACGCAGTATTTT. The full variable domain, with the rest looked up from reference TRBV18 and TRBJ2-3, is NAGVMQNPRHLVRRRGQEARLRCSPMKGHSHVYWYRQLPEEGLKFMVYLQKENIIDESGMPKERFSAEFPKEGPSILRIQQVVRGDSAAYFCASSPQGDSTDTQYFGPGTRLTVL.

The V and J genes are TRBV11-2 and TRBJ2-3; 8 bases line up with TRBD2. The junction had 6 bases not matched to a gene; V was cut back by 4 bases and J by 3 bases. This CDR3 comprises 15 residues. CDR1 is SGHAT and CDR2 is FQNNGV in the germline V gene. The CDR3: CASSSGTRVTDTQYF. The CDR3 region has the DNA TGTGCCAGCAGCTCCGGGACTAGAGTTACAGATACGCAGTATTTT.

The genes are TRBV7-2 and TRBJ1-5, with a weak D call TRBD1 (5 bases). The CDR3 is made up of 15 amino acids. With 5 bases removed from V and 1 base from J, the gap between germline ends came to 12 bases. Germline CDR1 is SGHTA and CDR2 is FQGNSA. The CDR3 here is CASSPGGASNQPQHF. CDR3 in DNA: TGTGCCAGCAGCCCCGGTGGGGCCAGCAATCAGCCCCAGCATTTT. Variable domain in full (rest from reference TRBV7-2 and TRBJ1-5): GAGVSQSPSNKVTEKGKDVELRCDPISGHTALYWYRQSLGQGLEFLIYFQGNSAPDKSGLPSDRFSAERTGGSVSTLTIQRTQQEDSAVYLCASSPGGASNQPQHFGDGTRLSIL.

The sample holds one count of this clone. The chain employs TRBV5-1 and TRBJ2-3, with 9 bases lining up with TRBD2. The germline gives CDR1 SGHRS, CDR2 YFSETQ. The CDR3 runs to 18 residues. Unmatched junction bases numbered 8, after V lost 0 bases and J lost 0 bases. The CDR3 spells CASSLVRIAGASTDTQYF. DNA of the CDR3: TGCGCCAGCAGCTTGGTGAGGATAGCGGGAGCGAGCACAGATACGCAGTATTTT.

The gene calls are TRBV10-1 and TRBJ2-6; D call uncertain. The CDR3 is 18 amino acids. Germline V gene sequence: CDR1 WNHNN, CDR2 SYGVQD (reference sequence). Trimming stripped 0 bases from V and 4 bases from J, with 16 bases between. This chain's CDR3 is CASSESTPFPNGANVLTF. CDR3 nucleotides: TGCGCCAGCAGTGAGTCGACTCCTTTTCCTAACGGGGCCAACGTCCTGACTTTC.

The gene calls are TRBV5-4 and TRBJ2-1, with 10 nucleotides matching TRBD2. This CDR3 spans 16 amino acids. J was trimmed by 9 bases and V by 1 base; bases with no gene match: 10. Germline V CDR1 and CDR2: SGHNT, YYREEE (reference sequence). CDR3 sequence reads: CASSLSALAGVGEQFF. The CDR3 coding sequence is TGTGCCAGCAGCTTGTCAGCGCTAGCGGGAGTAGGTGAGCAGTTCTTC.

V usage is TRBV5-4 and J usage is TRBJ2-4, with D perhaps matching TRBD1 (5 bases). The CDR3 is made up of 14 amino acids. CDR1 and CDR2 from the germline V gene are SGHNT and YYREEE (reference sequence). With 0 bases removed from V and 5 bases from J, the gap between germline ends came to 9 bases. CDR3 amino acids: CASSLGQFENIQYF. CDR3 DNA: TGTGCCAGCAGCTTGGGACAGTTCGAAAACATTCAGTACTTC.

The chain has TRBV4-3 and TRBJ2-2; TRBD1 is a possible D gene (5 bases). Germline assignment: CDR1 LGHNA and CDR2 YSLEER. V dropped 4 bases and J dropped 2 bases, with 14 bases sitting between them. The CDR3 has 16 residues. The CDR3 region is CASSPLGAVNTGELFF. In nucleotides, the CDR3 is TGCGCCAGCAGCCCCCTTGGGGCGGTTAACACCGGGGAGCTGTTTTTT.

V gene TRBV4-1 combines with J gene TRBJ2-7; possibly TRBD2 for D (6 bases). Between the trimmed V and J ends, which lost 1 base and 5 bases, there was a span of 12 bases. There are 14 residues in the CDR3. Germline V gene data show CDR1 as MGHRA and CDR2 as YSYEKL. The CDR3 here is CASSQARGTNEQYF. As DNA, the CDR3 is TGCGCCAGCAGCCAAGCTCGGGGGACCAACGAGCAGTACTTC.

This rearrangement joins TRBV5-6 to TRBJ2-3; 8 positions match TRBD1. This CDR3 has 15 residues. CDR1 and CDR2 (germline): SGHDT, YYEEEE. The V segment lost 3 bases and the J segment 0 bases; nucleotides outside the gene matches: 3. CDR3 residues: CASSSRTGSTDTQYF. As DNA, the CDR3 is TGTGCCAGCAGCTCCCGGACAGGGAGCACAGATACGCAGTATTTT.

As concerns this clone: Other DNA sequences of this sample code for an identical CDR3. The CDR3 DNA is TGTGCCAGCAGCTTACAGGACACAGATACGCAGTATTTT. Its protein product is CASSLQDTDTQYF. The rearrangement uses TRBV11-3 and TRBJ2-3; D unclear. Trimming stripped 2 bases from V and 2 bases from J, with 5 bases between. This CDR3 comprises 13 residues. Germline V gene lookup returns CDR1 SGHNT and CDR2 YENEEA.

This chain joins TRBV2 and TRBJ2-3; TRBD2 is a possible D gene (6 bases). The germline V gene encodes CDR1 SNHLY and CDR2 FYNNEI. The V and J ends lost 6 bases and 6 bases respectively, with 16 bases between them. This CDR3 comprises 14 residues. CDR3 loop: CASRREVAGDTQYF. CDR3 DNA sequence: TGTGCCAGCAGAAGGGAGGTGGCTGGCGATACGCAGTATTTT.